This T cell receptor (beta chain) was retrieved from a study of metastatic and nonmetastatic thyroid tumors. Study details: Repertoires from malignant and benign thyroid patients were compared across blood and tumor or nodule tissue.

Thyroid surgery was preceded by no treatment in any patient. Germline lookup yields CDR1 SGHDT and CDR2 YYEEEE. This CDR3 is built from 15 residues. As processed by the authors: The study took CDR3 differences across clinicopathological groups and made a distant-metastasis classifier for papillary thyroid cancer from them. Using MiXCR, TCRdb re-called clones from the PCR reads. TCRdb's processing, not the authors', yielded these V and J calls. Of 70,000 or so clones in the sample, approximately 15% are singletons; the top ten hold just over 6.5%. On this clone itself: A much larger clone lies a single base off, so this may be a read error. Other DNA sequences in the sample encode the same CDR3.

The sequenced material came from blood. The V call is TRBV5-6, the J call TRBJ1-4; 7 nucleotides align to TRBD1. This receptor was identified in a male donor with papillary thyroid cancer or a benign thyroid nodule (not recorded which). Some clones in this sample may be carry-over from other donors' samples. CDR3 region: CASSMHRGLDEKLFF. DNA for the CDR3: TGTGCCAGCAGCATGCACAGGGGTTTGGATGAAAAACTCTTTTTT.